This TCR beta chain was captured by sequencing in a study of blood T cell repertoires in COVID-19. The protocol was immunoSEQ multiplex PCR, while the TCRdb copy is restricted to in-frame clones and leaves out a portion. The table lists about 88,000 clones, 70% to 90% of them singletons, with just under 3% in the top ten. V lost 6 bases and J lost 3; bases outside the gene matches: 6. The CDR3 contains 14 residues. Germline V gene sequence: CDR1 MNHEY, CDR2 SVGAGI. This sequence originates from an elderly woman with acute or convalescent COVID-19. Specimen: peripheral blood. V gene TRBV6-5 combines with J gene TRBJ2-7; TRBD1 matches at 9 bases. CDR3 residues: CASRPPGQGYEQYF. Here the CDR3 DNA reads TGTGCCAGCAGGCCTCCGGGACAGGGCTACGAGCAGTACTTC.